The 25 T cell receptor beta chains listed next were all sequenced from one sample in a study of neurological immune-mediated disorders. TCRdb re-derived calls from the 5' RACE reads in MiXCR, one entry per CDR3 protein. The data show tens of thousands of distinct CDR3 sequences, roughly an eighth seen once. Sequencing was performed on PBMCs. These receptors were obtained from a woman aged 55-70 years with HTLV-1-associated myelopathy (HAM/TSP).

In its sample, this clonotype was seen many times. The chain joins TRBV20-1 to TRBJ2-2; a weak D match, TRBD1 (5 bases). CDR1 DFQATT and CDR2 SNEGSKA come from the germline V gene (reference sequence). The CDR3 length is 14 residues. The V end was cut by 1 base, the J end by 5 bases, with 11 bases between. CDR3 sequence reads: CSARVGVGTGELFF. The CDR3 DNA follows: TGCAGTGCTAGAGTAGGGGTAGGGACCGGGGAGCTGTTTTTT.

This clonotype appeared a single time. This rearrangement joins TRBV30 to TRBJ2-2; TRBD1 matches 8 bases. V shed 3 bases and J 4 bases; nucleotides not matched to a gene: 1. CDR1 GTSNPN and CDR2 SVGIG come from the germline V gene (reference sequence). The CDR3 is 13 amino acids. CDR3 nucleotides: TGTGCCTGGAGAGGACAGGGCACCGGGGAGCTGTTTTTT. This codes for CAWRGQGTGELFF.

A few counts support this clonotype. This chain connects TRBV4-1 to TRBJ1-4; D remains unclear. V was clipped by 0 bases and J by 4 bases, with 9 bases between them. Germline lookup yields CDR1 MGHRA and CDR2 YSYEKL. This CDR3 has 15 residues. DNA for the CDR3: TGCGCCAGCAGCCAAGATTGGCAGTATAATGAAAAACTGTTTTTT. Its translation: CASSQDWQYNEKLFF.

In its sample, this clonotype was seen a few times. The gene calls are TRBV24-1 and TRBJ1-2; a weak D match, TRBD1 (5 bases). Trimming removed 2 bases at V and 13 bases at J, with 13 bases between. This CDR3 spans 12 amino acids. The germline V gene encodes CDR1 KGHDR and CDR2 SFDVKD. In nucleotides, the CDR3 is TGTGCCACCAGTGATTACAGCAACAGGTGCACCTTC. Its protein product is CATSDYSNRCTF.

This clonotype was seen repeatedly, ten times or more. The chain links TRBV5-1 to TRBJ2-3, with 15 bases that match TRBD2. V lost 9 bases, J lost 7 bases, and 3 bases stayed unmatched. CDR1 is SGHRS, CDR2 YFSETQ, per germline. This CDR3 contains 13 residues. CDR3 amino acids: CATGTSGGHTQYF. The CDR3 DNA is TGCGCCACCGGGACTAGCGGGGGGCATACGCAGTATTTT.

By share, this clonotype counts as medium-sized. This rearrangement joins TRBV5-1 to TRBJ2-3; 8 positions match TRBD2. This CDR3 is 15 amino acids long. Trimming at V came to 2 bases and at J to 0 bases, leaving 2 bases not matched to a gene. The germline V gene encodes CDR1 SGHRS and CDR2 YFSETQ. In DNA, the CDR3 is TGCGCCAGCAGCTTTGAGCGGGAGAGCACAGATACGCAGTATTTT. It is translated as CASSFERESTDTQYF.

The genes are TRBV20-1 and TRBJ2-3; no clear D gene. This CDR3 has 12 amino acids. The V end lost 3 bases, the J end lost 4 bases, and 8 bases lay between the germline ends. Germline CDR1 is DFQATT and CDR2 is SNEGSKA (reference sequence). The CDR3: CSASSGPDTQYF. Written as DNA, the CDR3 is TGCAGTGCTAGTAGTGGGCCAGATACGCAGTATTTT.

This clonotype was found many times. V is TRBV5-1 and J is TRBJ1-1; no clear D. Trimming left V 0 bases short and J 1 base short, with 7 bases between. Germline loops: CDR1 SGHRS, CDR2 YFSETQ. The CDR3 extends over 14 amino acids. The CDR3 loop reads CASSLGPENTEAFF. The CDR3, as DNA: TGCGCCAGCAGCTTGGGGCCGGAGAACACTGAAGCTTTCTTT.

This clonotype was found a few times. The rearrangement links TRBV18 to TRBJ1-1; TRBD1 might be the D (5 bases). Germline V lookup: CDR1 KGHSH, CDR2 LQKENI. The CDR3 is 14 residues long. V was clipped by 0 bases and J by 11 bases, with 16 bases between them. The CDR3 nucleotides read TGTGCCAGCTCACCACCGAGGGACCAACCGGCGGCTTTCTTT. It is translated as CASSPPRDQPAAFF.

With respect to this clonotype: This could be a read error, since a much larger clone is one nucleotide away. The chain couples TRBV5-5 to TRBJ1-1, with unresolved D. With 2 bases removed from V and 4 bases from J, the gap between germline ends came to 9 bases. The CDR3 is 13 amino acids. Germline CDR1 SGHKS, CDR2 YYEKEE (reference sequence). The DNA of the CDR3 is TGTGCCAGCAGCTTTGCCACCGCCACTGAAGCTTTCTTT. This codes for CASSFATATEAFF.

This chain uses TRBV20-1 with TRBJ1-1; possibly TRBD1 for D (6 bases). Trimming took off 1 base at V and 5 bases at J, with 17 bases between the two ends. Germline-derived CDR1 and CDR2 are DFQATT and SNEGSKA (reference sequence). This CDR3 is built from 15 residues. In DNA form, the CDR3 reads TGCAGTGCTAGAGTCCCGACAGGAGACTCAACTGAAGCTTTCTTT. Encoded protein: CSARVPTGDSTEAFF.

This clonotype was found many times. The chain combines TRBV9 with TRBJ2-2, with 8 nucleotides matching TRBD2. CDR3 length equals 16 residues. Germline-derived CDR1 and CDR2 are SGDLS and YYNGEE. The V gene end was trimmed by 3 bases and the J gene end by 5 bases; junction bases not matched to a gene: 9. CDR3 coding DNA: TGTGCCAGCAGCGCCCGTACCGGGGGGGGTACCGGGGAGCTGTTTTTT. This codes for CASSARTGGGTGELFF.

This chain links TRBV5-1 with TRBJ2-1, with 14 bases identical to TRBD2. The CDR3 contains 15 residues. The ends lost 4 bases at V and 9 bases at J; junction bases unmatched: 6. Germline CDR1 is SGHRS and CDR2 is YFSETQ. In DNA form, the CDR3 reads TGCGCCAGCAGCCACCGACTAGCGGGAGGGGTTGAGCAGTTCTTC. This gives the protein CASSHRLAGGVEQFF.

This clonotype was picked up many times. The chain recombines TRBV7-2 with TRBJ2-7; perhaps TRBD2 as D (5 bases). The germline V gene has CDR1 SGHTA and CDR2 FQGNSA. The CDR3 runs 15 residues. The ends were cut back, 5 bases at V and 3 bases at J, with 17 bases in the middle. CDR3 amino acids: CASSPTGFGYYEQYF. The CDR3, as DNA: TGTGCCAGCAGCCCGACGGGGTTTGGGTACTACGAGCAGTACTTC.

Only a few counts were recorded for this clonotype. This chain uses TRBV6-5 with TRBJ2-1, with 8 bases aligning to TRBD2. The CDR3 is 16 amino acids. Germline V CDR1 and CDR2: MNHEY, SVGAGI. V was pared by 5 bases and J by 3 bases, with 9 bases of the junction left unmatched. This chain's CDR3 is CASSVWSAGDYNEQFF. DNA of the CDR3: TGTGCCAGCAGTGTCTGGTCAGCGGGGGACTACAATGAGCAGTTCTTC.

The sample holds many counts of this clonotype. V is TRBV20-1 and J is TRBJ2-3; D remains unclear. Trimming removed 0 bases from V and 5 bases from J, with 12 bases in between. Germline CDR1 is DFQATT and CDR2 is SNEGSKA (reference sequence). The CDR3 is made up of 14 amino acids. Written as DNA, the CDR3 is TGCAGTGCTAGAGATATGGCGAAGGGAGATACGCAGTATTTT. It codes for CSARDMAKGDTQYF.

This clonotype was picked up many times. The rearrangement joins TRBV10-2 to TRBJ2-3; 9 bases align to TRBD2. This CDR3 contains 16 residues. J gave up 1 base and V 4 bases, and 6 bases lay outside the gene matches. The germline CDR1 and CDR2 sequences are WSHSY and SAAADI. The chain's CDR3 is CASSVRGLAGTDTQYF. The CDR3 coding sequence is TGCGCCAGCAGTGTAAGGGGACTAGCCGGCACAGATACGCAGTATTTT.

This clonotype has at least ten counts. The J gene is TRBJ2-7, the V gene TRBV4-2, with TRBD2 identical over 7 bases. The length of the CDR3 is 16 residues. V lost 1 base and J lost 5; bases outside the gene matches: 11. From germline, CDR1 is LGHNA and CDR2 YNFKEQ. This chain's CDR3 is CASSQGGRGATHEQYF. The CDR3 DNA follows: TGTGCCAGCAGCCAAGGGGGGAGGGGCGCAACCCACGAGCAGTACTTC.

CDR3 protein: CASSFTGMNTEAFF. The CDR3 region has the DNA TGTGCCAGCAGCTTCACAGGGATGAACACTGAAGCTTTCTTT. The gene calls are TRBV12-3 or TRBV12-4 and TRBJ1-1; TRBD1 is a possible D gene (6 bases). The V end was cut by 6 bases, the J end by 0 bases, with 11 bases between. The length of the CDR3 is 14 residues.

Sample share makes this clonotype medium-sized. The chain uses TRBV7-2 and TRBJ1-1; 9 bases agree with TRBD1. This CDR3 has 13 amino acids. CDR1 is SGHTA and CDR2 is FQGNSA in the germline V gene. V lost 5 bases, J lost 5 bases, and 3 bases stayed unmatched. The CDR3 sequence is CASSHRGRTEAFF. The CDR3, as DNA: TGTGCCAGCAGCCACAGGGGGCGGACTGAAGCTTTCTTT.

This clonotype is deemed medium-sized (0.01 to 0.1%). The CDR3 protein is CSSDYLSKNIQYF. The CDR3 coding sequence is TGCAGTTCGGACTATCTGTCCAAAAACATTCAGTACTTC. This chain connects TRBV20-1 to TRBJ2-4; possible D gene TRBD2, 6 bases. Germline V gives CDR1 DFQATT, CDR2 SNEGSKA (reference sequence). This CDR3 is built from 13 residues. The V and J ends lost 8 bases and 2 bases respectively, with 13 bases between them.

This clonotype has ten or more counts. The V call is TRBV5-1, the J call TRBJ2-7, with D possibly matching TRBD1 (6 bases). The CDR3 is made up of 14 amino acids. Deletions cut 1 base from V and 5 bases from J, with 13 bases between. Germline CDR1 and CDR2: SGHRS and YFSETQ. The CDR3 sequence is CASSLSGDVNEQYF. Written as DNA, the CDR3 is TGCGCCAGCAGCTTGTCAGGGGACGTAAACGAGCAGTACTTC.

This clonotype was seen a handful of times. The chain uses TRBV6-5 and TRBJ2-2; 9 positions agree with TRBD2. In germline, CDR1 is MNHEY, CDR2 SVGAGI. The CDR3 spans 18 residues. Trimming cost V 4 bases and J 1 base; bases outside gene matches: 10. The CDR3 reads CASSFSLSGRRNTGELFF. The DNA of the CDR3 is TGTGCCAGCAGTTTCTCACTTAGCGGGAGAAGGAACACCGGGGAGCTGTTTTTT.

This clonotype was seen at least ten times. This rearrangement joins TRBV7-2 to TRBJ1-5; D remains ambiguous. Germline-derived CDR1 and CDR2 are SGHTA and FQGNSA. The CDR3 consists of 14 residues. The ends were cut back, 1 base at V and 5 bases at J, with 9 bases in the middle. In DNA, the CDR3 is TGTGCCAGCAGCTTAGACGGAGCCTATCAGCCCCAGCATTTT. This codes for CASSLDGAYQPQHF.

This clonotype was detected many times. The chain carries TRBV25-1 and TRBJ2-1, with TRBD1 as a possible D gene (6 bases). The CDR3 has 14 residues. The germline V and J ends were trimmed by 2 bases and 4 bases, with 9 bases remaining between them. The germline CDR1 and CDR2 sequences are MGHDK and SYGVNS. CDR3 in amino acids: CASSEGTQYNEQFF. CDR3 nucleotides: TGTGCCAGCAGTGAAGGGACACAGTACAATGAGCAGTTCTTC.